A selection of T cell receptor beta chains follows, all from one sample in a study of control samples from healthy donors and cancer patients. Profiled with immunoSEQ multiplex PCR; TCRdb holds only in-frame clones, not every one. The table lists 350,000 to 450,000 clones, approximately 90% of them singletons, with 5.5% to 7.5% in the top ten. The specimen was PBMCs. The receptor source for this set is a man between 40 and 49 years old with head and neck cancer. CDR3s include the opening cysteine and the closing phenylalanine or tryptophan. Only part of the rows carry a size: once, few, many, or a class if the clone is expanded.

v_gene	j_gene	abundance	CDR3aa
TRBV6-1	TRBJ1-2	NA	CASSGLVTGGLSRGYTF
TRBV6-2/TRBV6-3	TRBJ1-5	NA	CASSWASGSNQPQHF
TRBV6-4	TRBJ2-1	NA	CASSVEAWSEQFF
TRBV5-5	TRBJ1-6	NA	CASSTGQWSSPLHF
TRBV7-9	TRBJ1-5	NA	CASSLGPSFDQPQHF
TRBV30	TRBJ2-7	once	CAWSADRLYEQYF
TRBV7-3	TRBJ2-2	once	CASSPAPGGTGELFF
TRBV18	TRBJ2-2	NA	CASSRLGADTGELFF
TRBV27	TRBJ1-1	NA	CASRYRGLNTEAFF
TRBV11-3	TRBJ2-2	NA	CASSLTSGRAGTGELFF
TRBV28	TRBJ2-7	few	CASSAGTGRLDEGYF
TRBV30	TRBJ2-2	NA	CAWSVTGGELFF
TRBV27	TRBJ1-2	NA	CASSFGTGELYGYTF
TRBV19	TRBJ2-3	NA	CASSWISGLSTDTQYF
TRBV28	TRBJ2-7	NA	CASSGGTNYEQYF
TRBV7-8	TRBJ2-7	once	CASSLGLGYSSYEQYF
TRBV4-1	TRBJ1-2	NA	CASSQEPRTRGTYGYTF
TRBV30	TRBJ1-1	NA	CAWSRMNTEAFF
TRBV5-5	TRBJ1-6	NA	CASSYDSDFNSPLHF
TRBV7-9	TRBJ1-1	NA	CASSLQGTNTEAFF
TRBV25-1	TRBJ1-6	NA	CASSQTGSFSPLHF
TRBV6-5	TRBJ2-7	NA	CASSYRDRTYEQYF
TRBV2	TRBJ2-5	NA	CASSGAGGRQTQYF
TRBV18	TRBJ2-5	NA	CASSSGGEETQYF
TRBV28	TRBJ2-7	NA	CASSFGAGVSEQYF
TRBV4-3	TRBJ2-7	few	CASSAGTTAYEQYF
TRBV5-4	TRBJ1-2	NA	CASSLAGTDYGYTF
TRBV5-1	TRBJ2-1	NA	CASSPSGLAGGLRHGQFF
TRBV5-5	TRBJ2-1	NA	CASSFFSGNVYNEQFF
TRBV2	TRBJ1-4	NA	CASNSRVTSEKLFF
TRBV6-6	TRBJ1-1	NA	CASSRTGGRNTEAFF
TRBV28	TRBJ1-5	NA	CASSLPNYRVRQPQHF
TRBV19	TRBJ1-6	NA	CASSIGDGFGNSPLHF
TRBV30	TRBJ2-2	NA	CAWSVTNTGELFF
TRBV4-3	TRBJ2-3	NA	CASSQEGGTSGFSTDTQYF
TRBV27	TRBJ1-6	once	CASSYSGTLSYNSPLHF
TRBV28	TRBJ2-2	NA	CASLDNDLTGELFF
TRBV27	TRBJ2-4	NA	CASRQDGAKNIQYF
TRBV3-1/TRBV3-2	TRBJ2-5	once	CASSQGTVQETQYF
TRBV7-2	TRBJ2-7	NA	CASSLGQLAYEQYF
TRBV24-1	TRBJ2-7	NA	CATSDRSGTSPYEQYF
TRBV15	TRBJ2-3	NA	CATSRAGGYTDTQYF
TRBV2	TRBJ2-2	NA	CASHGLAGGTGELFF